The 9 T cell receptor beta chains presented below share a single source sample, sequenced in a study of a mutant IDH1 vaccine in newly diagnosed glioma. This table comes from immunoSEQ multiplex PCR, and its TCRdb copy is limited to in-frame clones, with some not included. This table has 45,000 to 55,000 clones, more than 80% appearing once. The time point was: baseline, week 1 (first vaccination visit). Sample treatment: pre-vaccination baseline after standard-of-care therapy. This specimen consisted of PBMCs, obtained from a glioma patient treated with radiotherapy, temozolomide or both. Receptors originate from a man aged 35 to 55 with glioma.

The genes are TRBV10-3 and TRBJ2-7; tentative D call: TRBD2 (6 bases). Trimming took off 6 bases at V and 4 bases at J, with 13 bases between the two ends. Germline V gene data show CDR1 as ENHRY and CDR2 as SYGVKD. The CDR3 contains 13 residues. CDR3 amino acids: CAIREGTDYEQYF. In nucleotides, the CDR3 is TGTGCCATCAGAGAAGGGACTGATTACGAGCAGTACTTC.

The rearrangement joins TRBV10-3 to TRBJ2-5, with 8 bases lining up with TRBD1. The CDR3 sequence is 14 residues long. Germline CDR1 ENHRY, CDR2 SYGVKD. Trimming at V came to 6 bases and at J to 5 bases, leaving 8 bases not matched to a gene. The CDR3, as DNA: TGTGCCATCAGCGATTCGGACAGGGCCGAGACCCAGTACTTC. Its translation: CAISDSDRAETQYF.

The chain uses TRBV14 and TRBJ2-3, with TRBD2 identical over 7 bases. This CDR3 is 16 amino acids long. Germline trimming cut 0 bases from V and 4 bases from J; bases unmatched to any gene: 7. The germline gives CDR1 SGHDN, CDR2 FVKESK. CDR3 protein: CASSQDRRELADTQYF. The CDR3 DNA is TGTGCCAGCAGCCAAGATAGGCGGGAGCTCGCAGATACGCAGTATTTT. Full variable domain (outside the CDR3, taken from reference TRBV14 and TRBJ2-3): EAGVTQFPSHSVIEKGQTVTLRCDPISGHDNLYWYRRVMGKEIKFLLHFVKESKQDESGMPNNRFLAERTGGTYSTLKVQPAELEDSGVYFCASSQDRRELADTQYFGPGTRLTVL.

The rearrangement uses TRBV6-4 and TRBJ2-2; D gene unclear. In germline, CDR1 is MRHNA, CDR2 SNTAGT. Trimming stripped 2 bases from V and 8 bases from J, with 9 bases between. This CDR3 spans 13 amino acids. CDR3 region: CASSDGETGELFF. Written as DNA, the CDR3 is TGTGCCAGCAGTGACGGCGAGACTGGGGAGCTGTTTTTT.

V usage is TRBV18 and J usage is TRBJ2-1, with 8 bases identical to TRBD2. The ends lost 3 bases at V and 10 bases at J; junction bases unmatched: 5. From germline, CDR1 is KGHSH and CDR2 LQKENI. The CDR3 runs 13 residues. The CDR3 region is CASSPSREGEQFF. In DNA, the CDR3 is TGTGCCAGCTCACCTTCCCGGGAGGGGGAGCAGTTCTTC.

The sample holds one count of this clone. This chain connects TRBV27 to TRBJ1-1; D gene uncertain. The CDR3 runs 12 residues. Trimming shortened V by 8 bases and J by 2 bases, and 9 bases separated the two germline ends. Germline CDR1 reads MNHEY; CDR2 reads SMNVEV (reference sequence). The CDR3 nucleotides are TGTGCCAGCCGACGTGCCAACACTGAAGCTTTCTTT. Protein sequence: CASRRANTEAFF.

The CDR3 DNA sequence: TGCAGCGTTGGCGATGGCGAGCAGTACTTC. Translation gives CSVGDGEQYF. The rearrangement links TRBV29-1 to TRBJ2-7; D is ambiguous. CDR1 SQVTM and CDR2 ANQGSEA come from the germline V gene. V was shortened by 4 bases and J by 6 bases, with 7 bases between the two germline ends. CDR3 length equals 10 residues.

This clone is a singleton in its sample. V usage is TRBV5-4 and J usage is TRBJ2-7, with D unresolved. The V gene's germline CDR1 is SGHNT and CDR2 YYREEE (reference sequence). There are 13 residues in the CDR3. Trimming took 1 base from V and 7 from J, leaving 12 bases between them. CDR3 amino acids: CASSLRPLSEQYF. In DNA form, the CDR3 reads TGTGCCAGCAGCTTGAGGCCTCTCTCGGAGCAGTACTTC.

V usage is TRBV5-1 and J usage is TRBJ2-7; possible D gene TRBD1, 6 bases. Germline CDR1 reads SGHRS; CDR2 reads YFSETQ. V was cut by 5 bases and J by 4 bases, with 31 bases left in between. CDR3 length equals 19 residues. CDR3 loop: CASRSQPSTGIVTVYEQYF. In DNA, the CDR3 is TGCGCCAGCAGGTCCCAACCGAGCACAGGGATCGTCACAGTGTACGAGCAGTACTTC.